This T cell receptor (beta chain) was profiled in a study of T cells in Graves' hyperthyroidism and ophthalmopathy. This clonotype was counted ten times or more. From RNA transcripts, TCR beta CDR3 regions were amplified. The HTBI primer set served for first-round RT-PCR of the TCR CDR3. Using its own MiXCR run on the multiplex PCR reads, TCRdb lists one record per CDR3 protein. The data hold about 350,000 distinct CDR3 sequences, with over 15% observed a single time. The TCR originated in a woman aged 18 to 35 with Graves' hyperthyroidism. Source material: blood.

In DNA, the CDR3 is TGTGCCAGCAGCTTACAACTTTACGAGCAGTACTTC. This sequence encodes CASSLQLYEQYF. V gene TRBV7-2 combines with J gene TRBJ2-7; D unresolved. V lost 2 bases and J lost 4, with 6 bases in between. This CDR3 contains 12 residues. Germline CDR1 is SGHTA and CDR2 is FQGNSA.